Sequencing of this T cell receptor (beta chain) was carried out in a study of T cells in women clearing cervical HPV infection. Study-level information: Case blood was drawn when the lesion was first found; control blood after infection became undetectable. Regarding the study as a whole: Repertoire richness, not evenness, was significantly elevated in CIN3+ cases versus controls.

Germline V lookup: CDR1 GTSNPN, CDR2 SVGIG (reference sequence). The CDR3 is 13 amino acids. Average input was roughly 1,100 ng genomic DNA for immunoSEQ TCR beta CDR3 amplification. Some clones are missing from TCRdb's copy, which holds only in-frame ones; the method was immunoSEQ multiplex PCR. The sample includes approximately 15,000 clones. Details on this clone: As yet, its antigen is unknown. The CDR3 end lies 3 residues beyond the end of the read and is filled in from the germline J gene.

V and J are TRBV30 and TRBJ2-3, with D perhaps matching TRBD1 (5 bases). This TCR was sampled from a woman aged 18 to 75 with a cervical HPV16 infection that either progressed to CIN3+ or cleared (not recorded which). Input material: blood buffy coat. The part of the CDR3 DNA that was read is TGTGCCTGGAGTCAAGGGGAAAATCAGCCG. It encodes CAWSQGENQP. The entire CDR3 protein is CAWSQGENQPQYF.